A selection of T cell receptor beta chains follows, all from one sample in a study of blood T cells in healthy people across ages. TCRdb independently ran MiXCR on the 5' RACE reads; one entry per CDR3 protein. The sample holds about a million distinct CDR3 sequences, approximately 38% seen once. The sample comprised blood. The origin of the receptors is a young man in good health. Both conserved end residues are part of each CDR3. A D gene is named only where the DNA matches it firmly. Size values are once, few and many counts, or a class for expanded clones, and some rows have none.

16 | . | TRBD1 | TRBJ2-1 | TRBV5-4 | TGTGCCAGCAGCTCACCCAGACAGGGGACTCAAGAGACCCAGTTCTTC | CASSSPRQGTQETQFF
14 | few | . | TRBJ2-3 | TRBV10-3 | TGTGCCATCAGTGAGGCGGGCAGGGGAGATACGCAGTATTTT | CAISEAGRGDTQYF
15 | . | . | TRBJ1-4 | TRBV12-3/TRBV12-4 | TGTGCCAGCACCCGGGGCTTTGCAACTAATGAAAAACTGTTTTTT | CASTRGFATNEKLFF
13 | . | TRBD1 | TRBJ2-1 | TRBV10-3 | TGTGCCATCAGTGAGAAACAGGGGTTTGAGCAGTTCTTC | CAISEKQGFEQFF
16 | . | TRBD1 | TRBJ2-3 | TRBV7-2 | TGTGCCAGCAGCCCACTCCCGGGACAGTTCACAGATACGCAGTATTTT | CASSPLPGQFTDTQYF
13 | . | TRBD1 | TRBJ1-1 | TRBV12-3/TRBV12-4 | TGTGCCAGCACCCTGACAGGGGGGTTTCAGGCTTTCTTT | CASTLTGGFQAFF
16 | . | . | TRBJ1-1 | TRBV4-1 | TGCGCCAGCAGCCAGGATAAGGTCAGGGCGAACACTGAAGCTTTCTTT | CASSQDKVRANTEAFF
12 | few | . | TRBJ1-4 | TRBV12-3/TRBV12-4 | TGTGCCAGCACGGGCCAGGGGGAAAAACTGTTTTTT | CASTGQGEKLFF
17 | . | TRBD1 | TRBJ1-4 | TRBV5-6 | TGTGCCAGCAGCTCGGACAGGGTGATCCGGAAAAATGAAAAACTGTTTTTT | CASSSDRVIRKNEKLFF
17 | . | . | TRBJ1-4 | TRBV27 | TGTGCCAGCAGTTTAGTAGATGTGCGGGGCTTTAATGAAAAACTGTTTTTT | CASSLVDVRGFNEKLFF
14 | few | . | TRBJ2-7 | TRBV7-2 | TGTGCCAGCAGCTTAGGAAGTGTAACCTACGAGCAGTACTTC | CASSLGSVTYEQYF
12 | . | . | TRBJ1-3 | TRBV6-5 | TGTGCCAGTACAAGTTCTGGAAACACCATATATTTT | CASTSSGNTIYF
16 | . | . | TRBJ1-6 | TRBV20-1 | TGCAGTGCTAGAGGTGGGGGGGTCTCTCATAATTCACCCCTCCACTTT | CSARGGGVSHNSPLHF
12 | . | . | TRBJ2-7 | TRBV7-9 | TGTGCCAGCAGTTTCAGTTTCAATGAGCAGTACTTC | CASSFSFNEQYF
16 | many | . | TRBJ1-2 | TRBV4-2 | TGTGCCAGCAGCCAAGAGCCACCCTCGATGATGCATGGCTACACCTTC | CASSQEPPSMMHGYTF
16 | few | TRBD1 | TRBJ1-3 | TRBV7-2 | TGTGCCAGCAGCCGGGGACAGCTGCTCTCTGGAAACACCATATATTTT | CASSRGQLLSGNTIYF
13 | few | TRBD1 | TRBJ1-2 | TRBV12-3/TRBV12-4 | TGTGCCAGCACTACCGGGACAGGGTTTGGCTACACCTTC | CASTTGTGFGYTF
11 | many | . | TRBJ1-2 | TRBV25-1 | TGTGCCAGCAGCCAGGGTTGGGGCTACACCTTC | CASSQGWGYTF
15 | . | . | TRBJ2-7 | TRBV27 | TGTGCCAGCAGTGCTCAGGGTAGCTCCTACAATGAGCAGTACTTC | CASSAQGSSYNEQYF
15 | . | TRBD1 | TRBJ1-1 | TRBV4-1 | TGCGCCAGCAGCCAACCTTCAGGGGGATGGACTGAAGCTTTCTTT | CASSQPSGGWTEAFF
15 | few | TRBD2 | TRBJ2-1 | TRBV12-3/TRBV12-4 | TGTGCCAGCAGTACTAGCGGGGTCCTCTTCAATGAGCAGTTCTTC | CASSTSGVLFNEQFF
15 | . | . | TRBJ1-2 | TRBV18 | TGTGCCAGCTCACCAGAGTACATGGGAAACTATGGCTACACCTTC | CASSPEYMGNYGYTF
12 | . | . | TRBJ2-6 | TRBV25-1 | TGTGCCAGCGACAAGGGGGCCAACGTCCTGACTTTC | CASDKGANVLTF
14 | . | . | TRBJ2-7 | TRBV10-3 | TGTGCCACCGTCCCGGACACGAGCTCCTACGAGCAGTACTTC | CATVPDTSSYEQYF
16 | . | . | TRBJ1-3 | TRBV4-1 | TGCGCCAGCAGCCACCCGACAGGAGCCGTTGGAAACACCATATATTTT | CASSHPTGAVGNTIYF
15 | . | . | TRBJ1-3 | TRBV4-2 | TGTGCCAGCAGCCAAGATGGTGCGGGTGGAAACACCATATATTTT | CASSQDGAGGNTIYF
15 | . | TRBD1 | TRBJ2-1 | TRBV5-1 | TGCGCCAGCAGCTTGGCGGGACAGTGGTACAATGAGCAGTTCTTC | CASSLAGQWYNEQFF
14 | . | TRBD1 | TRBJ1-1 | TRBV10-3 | TGTGCCATCAGTGTTACAGGGGGGGCCACTGAAGCTTTCTTT | CAISVTGGATEAFF
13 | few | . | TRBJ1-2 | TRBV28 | TGTGCCAGCAGTTTAAATGGGCCCTATGGCTACACCTTC | CASSLNGPYGYTF
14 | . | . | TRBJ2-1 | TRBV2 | TGTGCCAGCGGAGAGAGGGGAAGGGGCAATGAGCAGTTCTTC | CASGERGRGNEQFF
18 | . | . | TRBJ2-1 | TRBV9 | TGTGCCAGCAGCGTAGATCTTTCGGACTCGAGCTCCTACAATGAGCAGTTCTTC | CASSVDLSDSSSYNEQFF
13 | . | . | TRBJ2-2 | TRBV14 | TGTGCCAGCAGCCTCAGGGCAAGCGGGGAGCTGTTTTTT | CASSLRASGELFF
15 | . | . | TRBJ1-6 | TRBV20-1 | TGCAGTGCCGGGAGCGCGAGCTCCTATAATTCACCCCTCCACTTT | CSAGSASSYNSPLHF
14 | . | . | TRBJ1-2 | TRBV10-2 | TGCGCCAGCAGCGGACAGAAAGAGGACTATGACTACACCTTC | CASSGQKEDYDYTF
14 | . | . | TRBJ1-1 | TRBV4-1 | TGCGCCAGCAGCCAAGACAGTTTTGGGACTGAAGCTTTCTTT | CASSQDSFGTEAFF
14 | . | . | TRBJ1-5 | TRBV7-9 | TGTGTCAGCAGCTTAGAGGGGGGAAACCATCCCCAGCATTTT | CVSSLEGGNHPQHF
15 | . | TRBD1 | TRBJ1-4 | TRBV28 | TGTGCCAGCAGTTCCTACAGGGGGACTGATGAAAAACTGTTTTTT | CASSSYRGTDEKLFF
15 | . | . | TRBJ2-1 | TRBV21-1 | TGTGCCAGCAGCAAAGTAGGACTAGCGCGGCATGAGCAGTTCTTC | CASSKVGLARHEQFF
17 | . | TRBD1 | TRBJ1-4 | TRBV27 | TGTGCCAGCAGTTCCCGGACAGGGGGCTCAATTAATGAAAAACTGTTTTTT | CASSSRTGGSINEKLFF
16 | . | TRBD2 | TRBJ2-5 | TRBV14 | TGTGCCAGCAGCCACGCTCCGGGACTATTGGTAGAGACCCAGTACTTC | CASSHAPGLLVETQYF
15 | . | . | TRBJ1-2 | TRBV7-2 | TGTGCCAGCAGCTTACGGGCTCCTCCTAACTATGGCTACACCTTC | CASSLRAPPNYGYTF
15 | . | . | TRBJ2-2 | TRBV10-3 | TGTGCCATCAGCAACCCGAACAAATTCACCGGGGAGCTGTTTTTT | CAISNPNKFTGELFF
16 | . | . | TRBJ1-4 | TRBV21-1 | TGTGCCAACAGCCTCATCTCAGGGGGCATTGGGTGGAAACTGTTTTTT | CANSLISGGIGWKLFF
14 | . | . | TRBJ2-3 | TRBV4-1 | TGCGCCAGCAGCCAAGATCCAGGGCAAGATACGCAGTATTTT | CASSQDPGQDTQYF
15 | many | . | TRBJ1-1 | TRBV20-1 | TGCAGTGCTCGCAAAGGACAGACCAAGGGGACTGAAGCTTTCTTT | CSARKGQTKGTEAFF
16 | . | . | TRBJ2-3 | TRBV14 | TGTGCCAGCAGCCAAATCCCGACTCTTAGCACAGATACGCAGTATTTT | CASSQIPTLSTDTQYF
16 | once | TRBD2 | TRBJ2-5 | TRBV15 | TGTGCCACCAGCAGCGCCCCTGGACTAGCGGTTACTGAGCAGTACTTC | CATSSAPGLAVTEQYF
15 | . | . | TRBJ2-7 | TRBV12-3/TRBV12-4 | TGTGCCAGCAGTTTAGTTACTAGAAGGGATTACGAGCAGTACTTC | CASSLVTRRDYEQYF
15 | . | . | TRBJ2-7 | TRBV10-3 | TGTGCCATCAGTGTCCCCCAATCGGACCCCTACGGGCAGTACTTC | CAISVPQSDPYGQYF
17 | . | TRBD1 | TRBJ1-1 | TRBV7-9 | TGTGCCAGCAGCAAGCAATACAGGGGGCGGCGGAACACTGAAGCTTTCTTT | CASSKQYRGRRNTEAFF
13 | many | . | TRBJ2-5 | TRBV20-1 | TGCAGTGCCCCAACTAGGTCCCAAGAGACCCAGTACTTC | CSAPTRSQETQYF
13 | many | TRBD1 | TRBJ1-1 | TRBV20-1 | TGCAGTGCTAGGGGGACAGGGAACACTGAAGCTTTCTTT | CSARGTGNTEAFF
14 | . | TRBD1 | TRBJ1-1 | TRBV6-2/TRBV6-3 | TGTGCCAGCAGACGGACAGGGTTGGGCACTGAAGCTTTCTTT | CASRRTGLGTEAFF
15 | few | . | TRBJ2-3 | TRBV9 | TGTGCCAGCAGCGTATCTTGGACAGCAATTAATACGCAGTATTTT | CASSVSWTAINTQYF
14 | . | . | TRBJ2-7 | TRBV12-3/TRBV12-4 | TGTGCCAGCGTTCCCGGGGACTCCTACAATGAGCAGTACTTC | CASVPGDSYNEQYF
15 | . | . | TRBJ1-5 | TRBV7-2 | TGTGCCAGCAGCTTCGATAGGAGCAGCAATCAGCCCCAGCATTTT | CASSFDRSSNQPQHF
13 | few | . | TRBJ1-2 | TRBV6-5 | TGTGCCAGCAGTGACTCGCAGGGATCTGGCTACACCTTC | CASSDSQGSGYTF
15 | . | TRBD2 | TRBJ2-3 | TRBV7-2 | TGTGCCAGCAGCTTAGGGGGACTAGCACCAGATACGCAGTATTTT | CASSLGGLAPDTQYF
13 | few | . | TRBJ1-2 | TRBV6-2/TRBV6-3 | TGTGCCAGCAGTTATCAGGACGGCTATGGCTACACCTTC | CASSYQDGYGYTF
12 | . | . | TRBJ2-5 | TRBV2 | TGTGCCAGCCGAGAGGGACCGGAGACCCAGTACTTC | CASREGPETQYF